This T cell receptor beta chain came from a study of blood T cell repertoires in COVID-19 (dated by TCRdb to 2019 to 2021). Looking at the study overall: Samples from collaborators originated in the United States, Italy and Spain and spanned both the acute and convalescent phases of COVID-19. The prospective study material was composed of cDNA or gDNA derived from T cells, B-cell-depleted T cells, or PBMCs. Deeply sampled blood TCRbeta repertoires from subjects exposed to, actively infected with, or recovered from COVID-19 were included in the dataset. A freely available public database, intended as a resource for researchers studying the immune response to SARS-CoV-2, is where the repertoires were released. Samples came from the ongoing ImmuneRACE study (first 160 participants) plus 1,254 subjects from 6 global collaborators. The sample metadata nearly always contained a de-identified subject ID, COVID-19 status, age in years and sex. HLA class I and class II types, where available, came from metadata supplied by the sample provider rather than from assay-based typing. The paper's findings and limits, for the study overall: Clinical and demographic metadata were provided uncurated, with the amount varying by source and participant.

Collaborating institutions collected whole blood in K2EDTA tubes following their own protocols. For TCRbeta analysis, collaborators shipped samples as frozen whole blood, isolated PBMCs, or DNA extracted from either of those sample types. The immunoSEQ Assay, a bias-controlled multiplex PCR, was used to amplify TCRbeta CDR3 regions from genomic DNA. The authors processed their data as follows. The number of nucleated cells in each sample was estimated from the amplification of reference gene primers within the assay. To quantify the absolute abundance of each unique TCRbeta CDR3 rearrangement, sequence reads were collapsed and filtered. For each sample, productive Simpson clonality was calculated as the square root of Simpson's diversity index across productive rearrangements. TCRdb obtained this table from immuneACCESS and retained in-frame rearrangements with V and J assigned. These tables miss some clones; where compared with another copy, unresolved V genes account for less than half of the shortfall, and the remainder is unexplained. That table gives V, J and clone size, and the DNA gave D and trimming. Within this sample are tens of thousands of clones, with 88% of them counted one time only. About 4.6% of the sample belongs to the ten largest clones.

Comments on this clone: This clone's antigen is unknown. Base qualities are not provided; no much larger clone lies one nucleotide away.

The CDR3 runs 13 amino acids, cysteine and phenylalanine included. The read is trimmed to its CDR3 DNA, 39 bases read in frame from base 1. V is reduced by 0 bases and J by 4 bases, leaving a spacing of 7 bases between them. For CDR1 and CDR2, the germline V gene lists SGHDT and YYEEEE. Specimen: peripheral blood. Here the chain combines TRBV5-6 and TRBJ1-1, with the D gene not clear enough to name. The receptor was isolated from a human donor in a cohort sampled during active COVID-19. The nucleotide sequence is TGTGCCAGCAGCTTGGTACAGACCACTGAAGCTTTCTTT. The encoded protein is CASSLVQTTEAFF. Reference TRBV5-6 and TRBJ1-1 genes cover what lies past the CDR3, so the full variable domain is DAGVTQSPTHLIKTRGQQVTLRCSPKSGHDTVSWYQQALGQGPQFIFQYYEEEERQRGNFPDRFSGHQFPNYSSELNVNALLLGDSALYLCASSLVQTTEAFFGQGTRLTVV.